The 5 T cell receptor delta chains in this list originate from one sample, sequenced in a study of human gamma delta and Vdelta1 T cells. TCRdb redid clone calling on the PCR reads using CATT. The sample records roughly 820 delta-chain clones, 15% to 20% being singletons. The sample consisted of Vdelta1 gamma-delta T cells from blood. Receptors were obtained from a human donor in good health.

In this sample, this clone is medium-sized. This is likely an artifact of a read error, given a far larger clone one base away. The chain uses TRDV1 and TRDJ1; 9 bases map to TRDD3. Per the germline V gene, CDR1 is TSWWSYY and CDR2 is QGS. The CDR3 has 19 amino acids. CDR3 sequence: CALDQGSGGYLKSTDKRIF. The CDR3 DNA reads TGTGCTCTTGACCAAGGGTCCGGGGGATACCTAAAGAGCACCGATAAACGCATCTTT.

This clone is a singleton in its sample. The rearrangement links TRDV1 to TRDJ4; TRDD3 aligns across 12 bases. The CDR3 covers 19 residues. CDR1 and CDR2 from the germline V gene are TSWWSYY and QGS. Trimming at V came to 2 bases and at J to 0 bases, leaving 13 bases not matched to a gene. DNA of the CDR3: TGTGCTCTTGGGGAATCAAATACGGCTGGGGGATACGCTTCCAGACCCCTGATCTTT. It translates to CALGESNTAGGYASRPLIF.

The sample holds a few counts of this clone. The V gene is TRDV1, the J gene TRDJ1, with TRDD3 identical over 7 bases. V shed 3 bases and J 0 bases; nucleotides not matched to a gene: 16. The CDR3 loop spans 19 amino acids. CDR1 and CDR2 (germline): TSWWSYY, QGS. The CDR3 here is CALGDLTFRGMLYTDKLIF. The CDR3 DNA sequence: TGTGCTCTTGGGGATCTGACATTCCGGGGGATGCTGTACACCGATAAACTCATCTTT.

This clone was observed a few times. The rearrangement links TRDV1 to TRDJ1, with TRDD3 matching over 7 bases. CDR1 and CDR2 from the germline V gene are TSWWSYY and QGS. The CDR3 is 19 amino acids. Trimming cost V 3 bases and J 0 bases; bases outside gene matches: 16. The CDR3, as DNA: TGTGCTCTTGGGGACTCTCCCTCCAGCTGTACTGGGGACACCGATAAACTCATCTTT. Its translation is CALGDSPSSCTGDTDKLIF.

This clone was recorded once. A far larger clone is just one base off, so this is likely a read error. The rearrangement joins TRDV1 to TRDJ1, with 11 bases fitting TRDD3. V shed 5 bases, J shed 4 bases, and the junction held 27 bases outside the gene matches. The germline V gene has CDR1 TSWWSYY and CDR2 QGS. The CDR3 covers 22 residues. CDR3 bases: TGTGCTCTTGGGACACCCTACCTTCCTTTGGTGGGGGATACGCGGGTGGGCGATAAACTCATCTTT. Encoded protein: CALGTPYLPLVGDTRVGDKLIF.